What follows are 6 T cell receptor beta chains derived from one specimen sequenced in a study of long-term antiretroviral therapy in people with HIV. Version v3.0 of the immunoSEQ assay was performed at survey level. This table comes from immunoSEQ multiplex PCR, and its TCRdb copy is limited to in-frame clones, with some not included. The sample records about 12,000 clones, 77% being singletons. The sample here was unsorted PBMCs, taken 0.5 years before starting antiretroviral therapy. The receptors here all came from a woman between 35 and 50 years old with HIV.

The rearrangement links TRBV18 to TRBJ1-5, with 8 bases aligning to TRBD1. Germline CDR1 and CDR2: KGHSH and LQKENI. CDR3 size: 13 residues. Losses at the gene ends were 8 bases for V and 5 bases for J; bases not matched to a gene: 5. Here the CDR3 DNA reads TGTGCCAGCGCCGACAGGGGCGATCAGCCCCAGCATTTT. Translated: CASADRGDQPQHF.

The V gene is TRBV29-1, the J gene TRBJ1-6; no definite D call. Trimming pared 6 bases from V and 4 bases from J, leaving 10 bases between. The germline V gene encodes CDR1 SQVTM and CDR2 ANQGSEA. The CDR3 length is 13 residues. CDR3 region: CSVTGDYNSPLHF. CDR3 DNA: TGCAGCGTAACGGGAGATTATAATTCACCCCTCCACTTT.

There are a few counts of this clone. The chain is built from TRBV5-4 and TRBJ2-7; D is possibly TRBD1 or TRBD2 (5 bases each). Deletions cut 3 bases from V and 1 base from J, with 17 bases between. CDR3 length equals 16 residues. Germline CDR1 reads SGHNT; CDR2 reads YYREEE (reference sequence). The CDR3, as DNA: TGTGCCAGCAGCTCGGCCGGGACGAGGAGGTCCTACGAGCAGTACTTC. It translates to CASSSAGTRRSYEQYF.

This chain uses TRBV9 with TRBJ2-2; 9 nucleotides agree with TRBD2. Germline loops: CDR1 SGDLS, CDR2 YYNGEE. Germline trimming cut 4 bases from V and 5 bases from J; bases unmatched to any gene: 12. The CDR3 loop spans 17 amino acids. The CDR3 sequence is CASSFGPGLALTGELFF. Here the CDR3 DNA reads TGTGCCAGCAGCTTCGGACCCGGACTAGCGCTTACCGGGGAGCTGTTTTTT.

The chain uses TRBV29-1 and TRBJ1-2, with TRBD1 matching 7 bases. The ends lost 1 base at V and 4 bases at J; junction bases unmatched: 9. Germline V gene data show CDR1 as SQVTM and CDR2 as ANQGSEA. The CDR3 is 15 residues long. CDR3 DNA sequence: TGCAGCGTTGAAGGGGGTCAGGGGGGATCCTATGGCTACACCTTC. Translating gives CSVEGGQGGSYGYTF.

The rearrangement links TRBV30 to TRBJ1-1; D is perhaps TRBD1 (6 bases). CDR1 is GTSNPN, CDR2 SVGIG, per germline (reference sequence). This CDR3 is 13 amino acids long. V was pared by 3 bases and J by 6 bases, with 14 bases between. The CDR3 DNA reads TGTGCCTGGAGGGGAGGGGGGATATCTGAAGCTTTCTTT. Translating gives CAWRGGGISEAFF.